This T cell receptor (beta chain) came from a study of cytomegalovirus exposure and HLA in healthy donors. Comments on this clone: The antigen remains unidentified.

Findings and caveats of the study: TRBV6-2, TRBV6-3 and some other V segments were unresolvable in 87-base-pair reads. Earlier results showed most TCR beta V segments being productive about 90% or about 30% of the time. Rarity characterized most TCR sequences, yet some public TCRs appeared in many donors.

J gave up 1 base and V 3 bases, and 10 bases lay outside the gene matches. CDR1 and CDR2 (germline): SGDLS, YYNGEE. The CDR3 consists of 18 residues. PCR amplification relied on 60 Vbeta primers (plus 13 Jbeta primers). Profiled with immunoSEQ multiplex PCR; TCRdb holds only in-frame clones, not every one. The sample lists approximately 110,000 clones; around 64% were seen once. The J gene is TRBJ2-2, the V gene TRBV9; TRBD2 aligns across 9 bases. The sequence was collected from a woman aged 25 to 39 in good health and CMV-seronegative. Sequencing was done on a sample of PBMCs. CDR3: CASSAPTSSGVNTGELFF. The DNA for the CDR3 is TGTGCCAGCAGCGCTCCAACCTCTAGCGGGGTGAACACCGGGGAGCTGTTTTTT. Based on the CDR3 plus reference TRBV9 and TRBJ2-2, the full variable domain is DSGVTQTPKHLITATGQRVTLRCSPRSGDLSVYWYQQSLDQGLQFLIQYYNGEERAKGNILERFSAQQFPDLHSELNLSSLELGDSALYFCASSAPTSSGVNTGELFFGEGSRLTVL.